This paragraph reports one T cell receptor beta chain. Antigen unknown. A much larger clone is a single base away; this may be a read error. This sample is part of a study of tumor and adjacent non-tumor tissue in lung cancer. Study background: Histology: about twelve adenocarcinoma, a couple of squamous cell carcinoma, 1 small cell lung cancer. Approximately 4.2 million productive TCRbeta reads were obtained per sample on average.

The template was RNA from unsorted bulk tissue. Study conclusions and caveats: In normal lung, the top 100 clones were significantly more dominant than in tumor. Shorter survival was associated with higher TCR diversity in tumors.

The library came from three nested PCR rounds adapted from ARM-PCR protocols. TCRdb ran MiXCR on the multiplex PCR reads and lists one entry per CDR3 protein. The table lists over 100,000 distinct CDR3 sequences, roughly 80% of them singletons. This CDR3 region has 15 residues. CDR1 is MDHEN, CDR2 SYDVKM, per germline. Trimming stripped 7 bases from V and 0 bases from J, with 14 bases between. This receptor was taken from a woman aged 60-75 years with non-small cell lung cancer. Material for sequencing was lung tumor tissue. This rearrangement joins TRBV28 to TRBJ2-3, with no clear D. In nucleotides, the CDR3 is TGTGCCAGCACCTCGATTGTCTTTAGCACAGATACGCAGTATTTT. As protein: CASTSIVFSTDTQYF.